Listed here are 24 T cell receptor beta chains from one sample, sequenced in a study of blood T cell repertoires in COVID-19. Here immunoSEQ multiplex PCR was the method, and the copy in TCRdb shows in-frame clones only, minus some. Of some 300,000 clones listed, 85% are singletons. The sample taken for sequencing was peripheral blood. Receptors originate from a woman aged 50 to 65 with active or convalescent COVID-19.

This sequence joins TRBV10-3 and TRBJ1-6; TRBD1 might be the D (5 bases). The V end lost 1 base, the J end lost 14 bases, and 9 bases lay between the germline ends. The CDR3 totals 12 residues. Germline assignment: CDR1 ENHRY and CDR2 SYGVKD. The CDR3 spells CAISEWGRTLHF. The CDR3 DNA reads TGTGCCATCAGTGAGTGGGGCAGAACCCTCCACTTT.

DNA for the CDR3: TGTGCCAGCAGTTACACACAGGGACGGCCCCAGCATTTT. It is translated as CASSYTQGRPQHF. The gene calls are TRBV6-2 or TRBV6-3 and TRBJ1-5, with D tentatively TRBD1 (6 bases). With 2 bases removed from V and 9 bases from J, the gap between germline ends came to 11 bases. This CDR3 contains 13 residues. CDR1 and CDR2 from the germline V gene are MNHEY and SVGEGT.

In DNA form, the CDR3 reads TGCAGCGTTGAACAGGGGGGCAGTGAAAAACTGTTTTTT. It yields the protein CSVEQGGSEKLFF. The V gene is TRBV29-1, the J gene TRBJ1-4; TRBD1 matches at 7 bases. This CDR3 region has 13 residues. The V gene's germline CDR1 is SQVTM and CDR2 ANQGSEA. V trimming: 2 bases; J trimming: 7 bases; junction bases outside the gene matches: 4.

The chain is built from TRBV5-1 and TRBJ2-2; D not resolved. The CDR3 is 15 amino acids. The germline gives CDR1 SGHRS, CDR2 YFSETQ. Trimming removed 0 bases from V and 3 bases from J, with 9 bases in between. CDR3 sequence (DNA): TGCGCCAGCAGCTTGGTCGATTCGGACACCGGGGAGCTGTTTTTT. Translated, it gives CASSLVDSDTGELFF.

The chain joins TRBV9 to TRBJ2-3; 7 bases are a match to TRBD2. This CDR3 is 14 amino acids long. Losses at the gene ends were 5 bases for V and 4 bases for J; bases not matched to a gene: 7. From germline, CDR1 is SGDLS and CDR2 YYNGEE. The CDR3 loop is CASSFGLEADTQYF. In nucleotides, the CDR3 is TGTGCCAGCAGTTTCGGACTAGAGGCAGATACGCAGTATTTT.

This chain uses TRBV27 with TRBJ1-1, with a possible D match to TRBD1 (6 bases). The germline V and J ends were trimmed by 7 bases and 0 bases, with 12 bases remaining between them. CDR3 length: 14 residues. Germline loops: CDR1 MNHEY, CDR2 SMNVEV (reference sequence). The CDR3 sequence is CASTPWTVNTEAFF. The CDR3 region has the DNA TGTGCCAGCACCCCATGGACAGTGAACACTGAAGCTTTCTTT.

The rearrangement links TRBV5-1 to TRBJ2-3; no clear D gene. This CDR3 spans 16 amino acids. Germline V lookup: CDR1 SGHRS, CDR2 YFSETQ. Trimming left V 1 base short and J 1 base short, with 13 bases between. The CDR3 spells CASSLKLSPGTDTQYF. For the CDR3, the DNA is TGCGCCAGCAGCTTGAAGTTGAGCCCTGGCACAGATACGCAGTATTTT.

The chain links TRBV11-2 to TRBJ1-3; D is unclear. Per germline, CDR1 SGHAT and CDR2 FQNNGV. This CDR3 contains 14 residues. V was clipped by 4 bases and J by 0 bases, with 7 bases between them. Here the CDR3 reads CASSSRDSGNTIYF. The CDR3 DNA sequence: TGTGCCAGCAGCTCCCGAGACTCTGGAAACACCATATATTTT.

This chain uses TRBV27 with TRBJ1-1; unclear D gene. The CDR3 spans 13 residues. V was cut by 3 bases and J by 11 bases, with 16 bases left in between. Germline CDR1 MNHEY, CDR2 SMNVEV (reference sequence). CDR3 bases: TGTGCCAGCAGTTTCCACTCAAGCGGAAACGCTTTCTTT. It specifies CASSFHSSGNAFF.

In this sample, this clone turned up once. The chain uses TRBV9 and TRBJ1-2; D remains unclear. Trimming removed 0 bases at V and 4 bases at J, with 10 bases between. There are 14 residues in the CDR3. CDR1 and CDR2 from the germline V gene are SGDLS and YYNGEE. The CDR3 sequence is CASSVDTTGYGYTF. The CDR3 region has the DNA TGTGCCAGCAGCGTAGACACGACGGGCTATGGCTACACCTTC.

The chain is built from TRBV28 and TRBJ1-1; D ambiguous. Trimming pared 2 bases from V and 6 bases from J, leaving 13 bases between. Germline loops: CDR1 MDHEN, CDR2 SYDVKM. This CDR3 is built from 14 residues. As DNA, the CDR3 is TGTGCCAGCAGTTTAACCCCAAGAGGAGCTGAAGCTTTCTTT. Its protein is CASSLTPRGAEAFF.

This clone was observed a handful of times. The chain joins TRBV18 to TRBJ2-1; 7 bases line up with TRBD2. Germline values: CDR1 KGHSH, CDR2 LQKENI. The CDR3 has 16 amino acids. J lost 6 bases, V lost 4 bases, and 12 bases had no gene match. The CDR3 DNA reads as TGTGCCAGCTCACGGATTGGACTAGTTAGCGGCAATGAGCAGTTCTTC. The encoded protein is CASSRIGLVSGNEQFF. The variable domain in full, completed from reference TRBV18 and TRBJ2-1, reads NAGVMQNPRHLVRRRGQEARLRCSPMKGHSHVYWYRQLPEEGLKFMVYLQKENIIDESGMPKERFSAEFPKEGPSILRIQQVVRGDSAAYFCASSRIGLVSGNEQFFGPGTRLTVL.

The chain employs TRBV28 and TRBJ2-7; a possible D gene is TRBD1 (5 bases). Trimming took off 7 bases at V and 0 bases at J, with 7 bases between the two ends. The CDR3 has 12 residues. The germline V gene has CDR1 MDHEN and CDR2 SYDVKM. CDR3: CASTDSSYEQYF. CDR3 nucleotides: TGTGCCAGCACTGACAGCTCCTACGAGCAGTACTTC.

The J gene is TRBJ1-5, the V gene TRBV19, with D uncertain. This CDR3 contains 15 residues. V dropped 7 bases and J dropped 4 bases, with 17 bases sitting between them. Germline CDR1 and CDR2: LNHDA and SQIVND (reference sequence). CDR3 DNA: TGTGCCAGTACCATGGGCCTTTTAGGTAATCAGCCCCAGCATTTT. The encoded protein is CASTMGLLGNQPQHF.

The chain carries TRBV6-1 and TRBJ2-1, with D uncertain. Trimming took off 0 bases at V and 15 bases at J, with 15 bases between the two ends. Germline V lookup: CDR1 MNHNS, CDR2 SASEGT. The CDR3 length is 13 residues. In DNA, the CDR3 is TGTGCCAGCAGTGAAGCGCTTCCTGTGAGGAGGTTCTTC. Translation gives CASSEALPVRRFF.

The chain couples TRBV5-1 to TRBJ2-1, with D unresolved. Germline lookup yields CDR1 SGHRS and CDR2 YFSETQ. V lost 0 bases and J lost 9, with 13 bases in between. This CDR3 contains 14 residues. The CDR3 DNA follows: TGCGCCAGCAGCTTGGACTACCCTACGGGTGAGCAGTTCTTC. Its translation: CASSLDYPTGEQFF.

This clone was seen just once. This sequence joins TRBV5-8 and TRBJ2-7; maybe TRBD2 (5 bases). This CDR3 spans 13 amino acids. From germline, CDR1 is SGHTS and CDR2 YDEGEE. Deletions cut 1 base from V and 6 bases from J, with 11 bases between. DNA for the CDR3: TGTGCCAGCAGCTTGACCGGGATGGGCGAGCAGTACTTC. It codes for CASSLTGMGEQYF.

The chain combines TRBV7-9 with TRBJ2-5, with 8 bases lining up with TRBD2. Trimming at V came to 4 bases and at J to 4 bases, leaving 5 bases not matched to a gene. CDR1 and CDR2 (germline): SEHNR, FQNEAQ (reference sequence). The length of the CDR3 is 14 residues. CDR3 nucleotides: TGTGCCAGCAGCTCCACGGGACTAGTAGAGACCCAGTACTTC. This gives the protein CASSSTGLVETQYF.

Many counts were recorded for this clone. The rearrangement uses TRBV6-5 and TRBJ1-2, with 10 positions matching TRBD1. The germline CDR1 and CDR2 sequences are MNHEY and SVGAGI. J lost 6 bases, V lost 7 bases, and 11 bases had no gene match. This CDR3 has 15 amino acids. CDR3 coding DNA: TGTGCCAGCAATAGAATTTGGACAGGGGGGCATGGCTACACCTTC. Encoded protein: CASNRIWTGGHGYTF.

This clone was counted a few times. CDR3 nucleotide sequence: TGTGCCAGTAGTATGGACAGCTCCGGTCAGCCCCAGCATTTT. Protein: CASSMDSSGQPQHF. The gene calls are TRBV19 and TRBJ1-5; tentative D call: TRBD1 (6 bases). This CDR3 spans 14 amino acids. Germline lookup yields CDR1 LNHDA and CDR2 SQIVND (reference sequence). The V end lost 3 bases, the J end lost 6 bases, and 12 bases lay between the germline ends. The full variable domain, rest sourced from reference TRBV19 and TRBJ1-5, is DGGITQSPKYLFRKEGQNVTLSCEQNLNHDAMYWYRQDPGQGLRLIYYSQIVNDFQKGDIAEGYSVSREKKESFPLTVTSAQKNPTAFYLCASSMDSSGQPQHFGDGTRLSIL.

The chain couples TRBV6-5 to TRBJ2-7; TRBD2 matches 11 bases. The V segment lost 6 bases and the J segment 2 bases; nucleotides outside the gene matches: 6. The CDR3 extends over 15 amino acids. Germline lookup yields CDR1 MNHEY and CDR2 SVGAGI. The CDR3 DNA sequence: TGTGCCAGCAGCATACTAGCGGGAGCACCCTACGAGCAGTACTTC. Translating it yields CASSILAGAPYEQYF.

The chain is built from TRBV29-1 and TRBJ1-1; the match to TRBD1 covers 7 bases. The CDR3 contains 14 residues. Per the germline V gene, CDR1 is SQVTM and CDR2 is ANQGSEA. V was pared by 5 bases and J by 0 bases, with 6 bases of the junction left unmatched. CDR3 region: CSVRMTGLNTEAFF. Here the CDR3 DNA reads TGCAGCGTTCGGATGACAGGGTTGAACACTGAAGCTTTCTTT.

The chain joins TRBV18 to TRBJ1-1; D remains ambiguous. V shed 1 base and J shed 5 bases, with 8 bases lying between them. CDR1 is KGHSH and CDR2 is LQKENI in the germline V gene. The CDR3 is 13 amino acids. For the CDR3, the DNA is TGTGCCAGCTCACCACTTTCGAGTACTGAAGCTTTCTTT. The encoded protein is CASSPLSSTEAFF. Filled out from reference TRBV18 and TRBJ1-1, the complete variable domain reads NAGVMQNPRHLVRRRGQEARLRCSPMKGHSHVYWYRQLPEEGLKFMVYLQKENIIDESGMPKERFSAEFPKEGPSILRIQQVVRGDSAAYFCASSPLSSTEAFFGQGTRLTVV.

The CDR3 sequence: CASSLIGGLDEQYF. Here the CDR3 DNA reads TGTGCCAGCAGCTTGATCGGGGGTCTGGACGAGCAGTACTTC. The chain recombines TRBV7-9 with TRBJ2-7; possibly TRBD2 for D (6 bases). The V end lost 3 bases, the J end lost 5 bases, and 14 bases lay between the germline ends. This CDR3 spans 14 amino acids. Germline V gene lookup returns CDR1 SEHNR and CDR2 FQNEAQ (reference sequence). Drawing the rest from reference TRBV7-9 and TRBJ2-7, the complete variable domain is DTGVSQNPRHKITKRGQNVTFRCDPISEHNRLYWYRQTLGQGPEFLTYFQNEAQLEKSRLLSDRFSAERPKGSFSTLEIQRTEQGDSAMYLCASSLIGGLDEQYFGPGTRLTVT.